The present T cell receptor (beta chain) was sequenced within a study of early stage breast cancer tumors. Study summary: Of some 17 invasive breast tumors, fewer than 13 were hormone receptor-positive, HER2-negative.

The method was immunoSEQ multiplex PCR; TCRdb's version includes in-frame clones alone and lacks a portion of them. In the table there are roughly 60,000 clones, about 74% of which are singletons. Study observations and caveats: Chain pairing and CD4, CD8 or FOXP3 expression were not captured. In about 90% of the 16 patients, blood comparison separated tumor from normal breast.

As for this clone: As yet, its antigen is unknown.

The CDR3 extends over 16 amino acids. The trim removed 3 bases at V and 0 bases at J, leaving 7 bases unmatched. Germline V gene data show CDR1 as LNHDA and CDR2 as SQIVND (reference sequence). The specimen sequenced was blood. The rearrangement links TRBV19 to TRBJ2-5, with TRBD2 matching 7 bases. This receptor was obtained from a person aged 30 to 40 with breast cancer. CDR3: CASSIGGEGNQETQYF. CDR3 DNA sequence: TGTGCCAGTAGTATTGGGGGGGAGGGCAACCAAGAGACCCAGTACTTC. Drawing the rest from reference TRBV19 and TRBJ2-5, the complete variable domain is DGGITQSPKYLFRKEGQNVTLSCEQNLNHDAMYWYRQDPGQGLRLIYYSQIVNDFQKGDIAEGYSVSREKKESFPLTVTSAQKNPTAFYLCASSIGGEGNQETQYFGPGTRLLVL.